The 17 T cell receptor beta chains presented below share a single source sample, sequenced in a study of T cell responses to AZD1222 COVID-19 vaccine. Assay used: immunoSEQ multiplex PCR; TCRdb lists only in-frame clones, some missing. Found here are fewer than 150,000 clones, about 92% of them singletons; the top ten hold around 5%. Sequenced here: peripheral blood, sampled 28 days after the second AZD1222 dose. The source of these receptors is an adult who received the AZD1222 COVID-19 vaccine.

The chain has TRBV19 and TRBJ1-2; TRBD1 is a possible D gene (6 bases). This CDR3 region has 13 residues. Per germline, CDR1 LNHDA and CDR2 SQIVND (reference sequence). With 6 bases removed from V and 7 bases from J, the gap between germline ends came to 15 bases. The CDR3 protein is CASSTRGSGGYTF. The DNA for the CDR3 is TGTGCCAGTAGCACCAGGGGTTCAGGTGGCTACACCTTC.

The rearrangement links TRBV21-1 to TRBJ1-2; the D call of TRBD1 is as the table states it, not checked on the DNA. TRBV21-1 is a documented pseudogene. The CDR3 contains 11 residues. The CDR3: CASRQGCGYTF. In DNA, the CDR3 is TGTGCCAGCAGACAGGGCTGTGGCTACACCTTC.

The genes are TRBV2 and TRBJ2-7; either TRBD1 or TRBD2 may supply D (5 bases each). The V and J ends lost 6 bases and 5 bases respectively, with 14 bases between them. This CDR3 region has 13 residues. Germline V CDR1 and CDR2: SNHLY, FYNNEI. CDR3 bases: TGTGCCAGCAGCCTGGGGCTAGCCAACGAGCAGTACTTC. This codes for CASSLGLANEQYF.

The chain uses TRBV7-2 and TRBJ2-7, with no clear D. This CDR3 comprises 11 residues. Per germline, CDR1 SGHTA and CDR2 FQGNSA. With 2 bases removed from V and 5 bases from J, the gap between germline ends came to 4 bases. The CDR3 DNA is TGTGCCAGCAGCTTATACCACGAGCAGTACTTC. Encoded protein: CASSLYHEQYF.

On this clone: The junction does not match germline at one end; this may be a read error. The chain links TRBV7-7 to TRBJ2-1, with TRBD2 matching 15 bases. From germline, CDR1 is SSHAT and CDR2 FNYEAQ (reference sequence). CDR3 length: 16 amino acids. The CDR3 loop reads CASSSGTSGGHNEQFF. The DNA for the CDR3 is TGTGCTAGCAGTTCCGGGACTAGCGGGGGGCACAATGAGCAGTTCTTC.

The genes are TRBV12-3 or TRBV12-4 and TRBJ1-1, with a tentative D call TRBD1 (5 bases). The CDR3 has 11 amino acids. V shed 7 bases and J shed 5 bases, with 8 bases lying between them. In DNA form, the CDR3 reads TGTGCCAGCACTAGGGGTACTGAAGCTTTCTTT. Amino acids: CASTRGTEAFF.

This rearrangement joins TRBV7-9 to TRBJ2-7, with 11 bases aligning to TRBD1. V trimming: 4 bases; J trimming: 3 bases; junction bases outside the gene matches: 8. This CDR3 is 16 amino acids long. Germline CDR1 reads SEHNR; CDR2 reads FQNEAQ (reference sequence). The CDR3 sequence is CASSSLGTGGYYEQYF. The CDR3 coding sequence is TGTGCCAGCAGCTCCCTTGGGACAGGGGGTTACTACGAGCAGTACTTC.

V usage is TRBV25-1 and J usage is TRBJ2-3, with D uncertain. V was shortened by 6 bases and J by 5 bases, with 12 bases between the two germline ends. The CDR3 extends over 13 amino acids. Germline CDR1 is MGHDK and CDR2 is SYGVNS. In nucleotides, the CDR3 is TGTGCCAGCAGATGGGGATCTCAAGATACGCAGTATTTT. It encodes CASRWGSQDTQYF.

The rearrangement uses TRBV7-2 and TRBJ2-3; possible D gene TRBD2, 5 bases. The CDR3 totals 16 residues. Trimming shortened V by 6 bases and J by 0 bases, and 16 bases separated the two germline ends. The germline V gene encodes CDR1 SGHTA and CDR2 FQGNSA. For the CDR3, the DNA is TGTGCCAGCAGTCCAGACTACCGGGGTAGCACAGATACGCAGTATTTT. Its protein product is CASSPDYRGSTDTQYF. The full variable domain, rest sourced from reference TRBV7-2 and TRBJ2-3, is GAGVSQSPSNKVTEKGKDVELRCDPISGHTALYWYRQSLGQGLEFLIYFQGNSAPDKSGLPSDRFSAERTGGSVSTLTIQRTQQEDSAVYLCASSPDYRGSTDTQYFGPGTRLTVL.

This rearrangement joins TRBV29-1 to TRBJ1-2, with D tentatively TRBD1 (5 bases). Germline lookup yields CDR1 SQVTM and CDR2 ANQGSEA. V was trimmed by 5 bases and J by 3 bases, leaving 16 bases between them. The CDR3 runs 14 residues. The CDR3 DNA follows: TGCAGCGTTATTACCGTGGGGCATGACTATGGCTACACCTTC. Its translation is CSVITVGHDYGYTF.

CDR3 sequence: CASGLAGTGGVAFF. In DNA, the CDR3 is TGTGCTAGTGGTTTGGCTGGGACAGGGGGTGTAGCTTTCTTT. The V and J genes are TRBV12-5 and TRBJ1-1; 11 nucleotides line up with TRBD1. The germline CDR1 and CDR2 sequences are LGHNT and FRNRAP. The CDR3 runs 14 residues. The trim removed 1 base at V and 10 bases at J, leaving 5 bases unmatched.

This clone is labeled as medium-sized. The chain recombines TRBV4-3 with TRBJ1-6; D is unresolved. The ends were cut back, 1 base at V and 7 bases at J, with 8 bases in the middle. CDR1 is LGHNA, CDR2 YSLEER, per germline. This CDR3 is 14 amino acids long. The CDR3 reads CASSQVGTNSPLHF. The CDR3 DNA reads as TGCGCCAGCAGCCAAGTAGGCACAAATTCACCCCTCCACTTT.

This clone was seen more than once but under ten times. This sequence joins TRBV7-9 and TRBJ2-3, with 10 bases lining up with TRBD2. Germline-derived CDR1 and CDR2 are SEHNR and FQNEAQ (reference sequence). V trimming: 5 bases; J trimming: 0 bases; junction bases outside the gene matches: 5. The CDR3 is 16 amino acids. The CDR3 sequence is CASSRTSGISTDTQYF. The CDR3 nucleotides are TGTGCCAGCAGCCGAACTAGCGGGATTAGCACAGATACGCAGTATTTT. The whole variable domain, remainder taken from reference TRBV7-9 and TRBJ2-3, is DTGVSQNPRHKITKRGQNVTFRCDPISEHNRLYWYRQTLGQGPEFLTYFQNEAQLEKSRLLSDRFSAERPKGSFSTLEIQRTEQGDSAMYLCASSRTSGISTDTQYFGPGTRLTVL.

The rearrangement joins TRBV27 to TRBJ2-2; 7 bases map to TRBD2. V shed 7 bases, J shed 4 bases, and the junction held 6 bases outside the gene matches. CDR1 is MNHEY and CDR2 is SMNVEV in the germline V gene (reference sequence). CDR3 size: 14 residues. The CDR3 loop reads CASTLTSSTGELFF. The DNA of the CDR3 is TGTGCCAGCACCCTGACTAGCTCCACCGGGGAGCTGTTTTTT.

This sequence joins TRBV20-1 and TRBJ2-1; D is unclear. CDR1 is DFQATT and CDR2 is SNEGSKA in the germline V gene (reference sequence). The CDR3 covers 11 residues. The V end lost 4 bases, the J end lost 8 bases, and 9 bases lay between the germline ends. CDR3 nucleotides: TGCAGTGCTAACGATCTGGATGAGCAGTTCTTC. Encoded protein: CSANDLDEQFF.

This rearrangement joins TRBV6-6 to TRBJ1-1; D is possibly TRBD1 (6 bases). V lost 7 bases, J lost 4 bases, and 13 bases lay in between. The CDR3 is 13 amino acids. The germline CDR1 and CDR2 sequences are MNHNY and SVGAGI (reference sequence). In nucleotides, the CDR3 is TGTGCCAGCAATATTCAGGGGATCACTGAAGCTTTCTTT. Translation gives CASNIQGITEAFF.

The genes are TRBV18 and TRBJ1-1, with no clear D. This CDR3 is built from 12 residues. CDR1 KGHSH and CDR2 LQKENI come from the germline V gene. The V gene lost 3 bases and the J gene lost 7 bases, with 9 bases spanning the gap. CDR3 in amino acids: CASSPLGHEAFF. Here the CDR3 DNA reads TGTGCCAGCTCACCGTTAGGCCATGAAGCTTTCTTT.